The rows below give T cell receptor beta chains drawn from one sample of a study of shared clonotypes between healthy human individuals. TCRdb keeps only in-frame clones here, not all; method: immunoSEQ multiplex PCR. The sample carries about 2.4 million clones, 80% to 95% recorded once. Sequences were obtained from naive CD4+ T cells from PBMCs. Every receptor here comes from a man younger than 35 in good health. Some clones in this sample may be carry-over from other donors' samples. Both conserved end residues are part of each CDR3. D genes are given only for firm matches. Expanded clones get a size class; other rows say once, few or many, or leave the size out.

v_gene: TRBV27
len: 12
abundance: .
d_gene: .
j_gene: TRBJ1-6
CDR3nt: TGTGCCAGCAGCTCAAATAATTCACCCCTCCACTTT
CDR3aa: CASSSNNSPLHF

v_gene: TRBV6-1
len: 13
abundance: .
d_gene: .
j_gene: TRBJ1-5
CDR3nt: TGTGCCAGCAGGTATGACAGGTATCAGCCCCAGCATTTT
CDR3aa: CASRYDRYQPQHF

v_gene: TRBV28
len: 14
abundance: .
d_gene: .
j_gene: TRBJ1-5
CDR3nt: TGTGCCAGCAGTTTAGTGTCGGGGAATCAGCCCCAGCATTTT
CDR3aa: CASSLVSGNQPQHF

v_gene: TRBV29-1
len: 14
abundance: .
d_gene: .
j_gene: TRBJ1-1
CDR3nt: TGCAGCGTGCAGGGACGAGTAATGAACACTGAAGCTTTCTTT
CDR3aa: CSVQGRVMNTEAFF

v_gene: TRBV5-1
len: 15
abundance: .
d_gene: TRBD2
j_gene: TRBJ2-3
CDR3nt: TGCGCCAGCGGTTTAGCGGGAGCGGGCACAGATACGCAGTATTTT
CDR3aa: CASGLAGAGTDTQYF

v_gene: TRBV28
len: 15
abundance: .
d_gene: TRBD1
j_gene: TRBJ2-7
CDR3nt: TGTGCCAGCATCTCGGCCGGGACAGGGAGGCACGAGCAGTACTTC
CDR3aa: CASISAGTGRHEQYF

v_gene: TRBV5-4
len: 15
abundance: once
d_gene: .
j_gene: TRBJ2-5
CDR3nt: TGTGCCAGCAGCTTCGCCCTTGGGGAGGAAGAGACCCAGTACTTC
CDR3aa: CASSFALGEEETQYF

v_gene: TRBV7-9
len: 12
abundance: .
d_gene: .
j_gene: TRBJ2-7
CDR3nt: TGTGCCAGCAGCTTGACTGCTGGGGAGCAGTACTTC
CDR3aa: CASSLTAGEQYF

v_gene: TRBV27
len: 14
abundance: .
d_gene: TRBD2
j_gene: TRBJ2-3
CDR3nt: TGTGCCAGCAGTTTAGGCGGGAGGTCAGATACGCAGTATTTT
CDR3aa: CASSLGGRSDTQYF

v_gene: TRBV5-8
len: 18
abundance: once
d_gene: .
j_gene: TRBJ2-7
CDR3nt: TGTGCCAGCAGCTTGGGAGGGGCCCCGGGACAATACTCCTACGAGCAGTACTTC
CDR3aa: CASSLGGAPGQYSYEQYF

v_gene: TRBV6-1
len: 14
abundance: .
d_gene: .
j_gene: TRBJ1-1
CDR3nt: TGTGCCAGCATAAGCCCCCAGGGCCACACTGAAGCTTTCTTT
CDR3aa: CASISPQGHTEAFF

v_gene: TRBV28
len: 14
abundance: .
d_gene: .
j_gene: TRBJ1-3
CDR3nt: TGTGCCACCTCGGACAGACCAACTGGAAACACCATATATTTT
CDR3aa: CATSDRPTGNTIYF

v_gene: TRBV7-3
len: 14
abundance: once
d_gene: .
j_gene: TRBJ2-1
CDR3nt: TGTGCCAGCAGCCGGGACCACTTCTACAATGAGCAGTTCTTC
CDR3aa: CASSRDHFYNEQFF

v_gene: TRBV6-5
len: 14
abundance: .
d_gene: TRBD2
j_gene: TRBJ2-7
CDR3nt: TGTGCCAGCAGTGGCAGCGGGAGGGGGGTCGAGCAGTACTTC
CDR3aa: CASSGSGRGVEQYF

v_gene: TRBV7-2
len: 15
abundance: .
d_gene: .
j_gene: TRBJ1-3
CDR3nt: TGTGCCAGCAGCTTAGAGCAGGGCTCTGGAAACACCATATATTTT
CDR3aa: CASSLEQGSGNTIYF

v_gene: TRBV2
len: 12
abundance: .
d_gene: .
j_gene: TRBJ1-5
CDR3nt: TGTGCCAGCAGTGAAAACGGTCAGCCCCAGCATTTT
CDR3aa: CASSENGQPQHF

v_gene: TRBV9
len: 17
abundance: .
d_gene: TRBD1
j_gene: TRBJ2-3
CDR3nt: TGTGCCAGCAGCGGCCGGGACAGGGCCTCCGAATTGGATACGCAGTATTTT
CDR3aa: CASSGRDRASELDTQYF

v_gene: TRBV6-6
len: 14
abundance: .
d_gene: TRBD1
j_gene: TRBJ1-1
CDR3nt: TGTGCCAGCAGAACAGGGGATTTGGGCACTGAAGCTTTCTTT
CDR3aa: CASRTGDLGTEAFF

v_gene: TRBV5-5
len: 14
abundance: once
d_gene: .
j_gene: TRBJ2-7
CDR3nt: TGTGCCAGCAGTGCGACAGCCCACACCTACGAGCAGTACTTC
CDR3aa: CASSATAHTYEQYF

v_gene: TRBV6-5
len: 16
abundance: .
d_gene: .
j_gene: TRBJ2-3
CDR3nt: TGTGCCAGCAGTTACGTCGGGACCCTTAGCACAGATACGCAGTATTTT
CDR3aa: CASSYVGTLSTDTQYF

v_gene: TRBV5-1
len: 13
abundance: .
d_gene: .
j_gene: TRBJ2-7
CDR3nt: TGCGCCAGCAGCTTGGCCTTATCCTACGAGCAGTACTTC
CDR3aa: CASSLALSYEQYF

v_gene: TRBV28
len: 15
abundance: .
d_gene: .
j_gene: TRBJ1-5
CDR3nt: TGTGCCAGCACACCCAGGGGATATAGCAATCAGCCCCAGCATTTT
CDR3aa: CASTPRGYSNQPQHF

v_gene: TRBV5-6
len: 15
abundance: .
d_gene: .
j_gene: TRBJ2-1
CDR3nt: TGTGCCAGCAGCTTGGCTGGAGTGGCCGGGGTAGAGCAGTTCTTC
CDR3aa: CASSLAGVAGVEQFF

v_gene: TRBV28
len: 12
abundance: .
d_gene: .
j_gene: TRBJ2-7
CDR3nt: TGTGCCAGCAGGGACTCAGTCTACGAGCAGTACTTC
CDR3aa: CASRDSVYEQYF

v_gene: TRBV28
len: 16
abundance: .
d_gene: .
j_gene: TRBJ2-3
CDR3nt: TGTGCCAGCATCCTTTCGGGACCCGGGTCCACAGATACGCAGTATTTT
CDR3aa: CASILSGPGSTDTQYF

v_gene: TRBV7-3
len: 14
abundance: .
d_gene: .
j_gene: TRBJ2-5
CDR3nt: TGTGCCAGCAGCTTAATGGGGAGAGCGGAGACCCAGTACTTC
CDR3aa: CASSLMGRAETQYF

v_gene: TRBV25-1
len: 12
abundance: .
d_gene: .
j_gene: TRBJ2-7
CDR3nt: TGTGCCAGCAGTACAACAGGGAACGAGCAGTACTTC
CDR3aa: CASSTTGNEQYF

v_gene: TRBV2
len: 15
abundance: .
d_gene: .
j_gene: TRBJ2-5
CDR3nt: TGTGCCAGCAGTGATGGTATGGGCGGCCAAGAGACCCAGTACTTC
CDR3aa: CASSDGMGGQETQYF

v_gene: TRBV19
len: 14
abundance: .
d_gene: .
j_gene: TRBJ2-4
CDR3nt: TGTGCCAGTAGCACTGGGGGGGGCCGGGACATTCAGTACTTC
CDR3aa: CASSTGGGRDIQYF

v_gene: TRBV7-2
len: 15
abundance: .
d_gene: TRBD2
j_gene: TRBJ2-1
CDR3nt: TGTGCCAGCAGCCTAGCAACTAGCGGGTGGGATGAGCAGTTCTTC
CDR3aa: CASSLATSGWDEQFF

v_gene: TRBV4-2
len: 18
abundance: .
d_gene: .
j_gene: TRBJ2-6
CDR3nt: TGTGCCAGCAGCCAAGAGGGGACGGGACTCTCTGGGGCCAACGTCCTGACTTTC
CDR3aa: CASSQEGTGLSGANVLTF

v_gene: TRBV6-1
len: 13
abundance: .
d_gene: .
j_gene: TRBJ2-7
CDR3nt: TGTGCCGCCATCCCAAGGAGGACCTACGAGCAGTACTTC
CDR3aa: CAAIPRRTYEQYF

v_gene: TRBV6-6
len: 16
abundance: .
d_gene: .
j_gene: TRBJ1-2
CDR3nt: TGTGCCAGCAGCCCCCCCAGAGAAGGAGCTAACTATGGCTACACCTTC
CDR3aa: CASSPPREGANYGYTF

v_gene: TRBV28
len: 18
abundance: .
d_gene: TRBD1
j_gene: TRBJ1-2
CDR3nt: TGTGCCAGCAGTTTCCTCACAGGGGTCCTTTTTTTCAACTATGGCTACACCTTC
CDR3aa: CASSFLTGVLFFNYGYTF

v_gene: TRBV25-1
len: 13
abundance: once
d_gene: .
j_gene: TRBJ2-3
CDR3nt: TGTGCCAGCAGAAATAGCGGCTCCGATACGCAGTATTTT
CDR3aa: CASRNSGSDTQYF

v_gene: TRBV6-1
len: 13
abundance: .
d_gene: .
j_gene: TRBJ1-5
CDR3nt: TGTGCCAGCAGTGACCATAGCAATCAGCCCCAGCATTTT
CDR3aa: CASSDHSNQPQHF

v_gene: TRBV2
len: 16
abundance: .
d_gene: TRBD2
j_gene: TRBJ2-3
CDR3nt: TGTGCCAGCAGTGGACTAGCGGCGGGGGTGACAGATACGCAGTATTTT
CDR3aa: CASSGLAAGVTDTQYF

v_gene: TRBV5-8
len: 13
abundance: .
d_gene: TRBD1
j_gene: TRBJ2-3
CDR3nt: TGTGCCAGCAGCCACAGGGGCCCAGATACGCAGTATTTT
CDR3aa: CASSHRGPDTQYF

v_gene: TRBV5-4
len: 15
abundance: .
d_gene: TRBD1
j_gene: TRBJ2-7
CDR3nt: TGTGCCAGCAGCTCAACCCGACAGGGGCCGTACGAGCAGTACTTC
CDR3aa: CASSSTRQGPYEQYF

v_gene: TRBV19
len: 16
abundance: .
d_gene: .
j_gene: TRBJ2-1
CDR3nt: TGTGCCAGTAGTATAGTCTCGGCAGGGGCCTACAATGAGCAGTTCTTC
CDR3aa: CASSIVSAGAYNEQFF

v_gene: TRBV5-6
len: 17
abundance: .
d_gene: .
j_gene: TRBJ1-3
CDR3nt: TGTGCCAGCAGCGCTACTAGGGCCCGGTGGACTGGAAACACCATATATTTT
CDR3aa: CASSATRARWTGNTIYF

v_gene: TRBV5-7
len: 14
abundance: .
d_gene: .
j_gene: TRBJ2-7
CDR3nt: TGTGCCAGCAAGGCGGGCACAATCTCCTACGAGCAGTACTTC
CDR3aa: CASKAGTISYEQYF

v_gene: TRBV27
len: 15
abundance: .
d_gene: .
j_gene: TRBJ1-1
CDR3nt: TGTGCCAGCAGTGCTACAGGGTGGATAAACACTGAAGCTTTCTTT
CDR3aa: CASSATGWINTEAFF